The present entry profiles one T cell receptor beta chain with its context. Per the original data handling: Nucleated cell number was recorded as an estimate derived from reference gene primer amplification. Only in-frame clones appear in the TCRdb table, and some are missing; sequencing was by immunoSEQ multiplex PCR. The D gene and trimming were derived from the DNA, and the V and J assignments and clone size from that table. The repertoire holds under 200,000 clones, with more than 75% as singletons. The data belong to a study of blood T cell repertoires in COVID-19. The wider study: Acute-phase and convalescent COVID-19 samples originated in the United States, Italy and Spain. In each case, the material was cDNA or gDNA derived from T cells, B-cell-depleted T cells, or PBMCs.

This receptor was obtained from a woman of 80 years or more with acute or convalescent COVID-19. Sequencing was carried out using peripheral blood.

For the CDR3, the DNA is TGTGCCAGCAGCTTAAGTCGGGCGGGCCGCTGGACGCAGTATTTT. Its translation is CASSLSRAGRWTQYF. The V and J genes are TRBV5-6 and TRBJ2-3; the D gene is possibly TRBD2 (5 bases). V was pared by 2 bases and J by 9 bases, with 19 bases between. Germline loops: CDR1 SGHDT, CDR2 YYEEEE. The CDR3 totals 15 residues.